The 27 T cell receptor beta chains below were found in one sample sequenced in a study of control samples from healthy donors and cancer patients (dated by TCRdb to about 2020). The library was produced with the immunoSEQ multiplex PCR assay. TCRdb took this table from immuneACCESS and kept in-frame rearrangements with V and J called. Such tables lack part of the clones; where checked against another copy, unresolved V genes explain under half of the gap, and the rest is unexplained. The sample table shows roughly 160,000 clones, and 94% are seen once. Of the sample, around 13% falls within the top ten clones. Specimen: PBMCs. The receptors were gathered from a man between 60 and 75 years old with colorectal cancer.

This sequence joins TRBV19 and TRBJ2-2; D is possibly TRBD1 (6 bases). This CDR3 spans 15 amino acids. V lost 5 bases and J 6 bases, leaving 16 bases between the germline ends. Germline CDR1 is LNHDA and CDR2 is SQIVND (reference sequence). The CDR3 region has the DNA TGTGCCAGTAGTCACGCAGGGGTGTTTTCCGGGGAGCTGTTTTTT. Protein: CASSHAGVFSGELFF.

CDR3 amino acids: CASSLRETQYF. CDR3 nucleotide sequence: TGTGCCAGCAGCTTACGGGAGACCCAGTACTTC. This sequence joins TRBV5-6 and TRBJ2-5, with unresolved D. The CDR3 is made up of 11 amino acids. Trimming stripped 2 bases from V and 5 bases from J, with 4 bases between. CDR1 is SGHDT and CDR2 is YYEEEE in the germline V gene. Combining the CDR3 with reference TRBV5-6 and TRBJ2-5 gives the whole variable domain DAGVTQSPTHLIKTRGQQVTLRCSPKSGHDTVSWYQQALGQGPQFIFQYYEEEERQRGNFPDRFSGHQFPNYSSELNVNALLLGDSALYLCASSLRETQYFGPGTRLLVL.

The genes are TRBV18 and TRBJ1-1; tentatively, D is TRBD1 (6 bases). Trimming took 4 bases from V and 5 from J, leaving 17 bases between them. The germline V gene encodes CDR1 KGHSH and CDR2 LQKENI. The CDR3 consists of 15 residues. For the CDR3, the DNA is TGTGCCAGCTCACTAAACAGGGATCTGGAAACTGAAGCTTTCTTT. Amino acids: CASSLNRDLETEAFF.

The chain couples TRBV19 to TRBJ2-1; no definite D call. Germline V gene lookup returns CDR1 LNHDA and CDR2 SQIVND (reference sequence). V lost 6 bases and J lost 9, with 9 bases in between. The CDR3 consists of 11 residues. The chain's CDR3 is CASSLVGEQFF. The CDR3 DNA is TGTGCCAGTAGCCTAGTCGGTGAGCAGTTCTTC.

The genes are TRBV6-2 or TRBV6-3 and TRBJ1-5, with TRBD1 as a possible D gene (5 bases). The CDR3 sequence is 15 residues long. CDR1 MNHEY and CDR2 SVGEGT come from the germline V gene. The V end lost 4 bases, the J end lost 1 base, and 11 bases lay between the germline ends. CDR3: CASSSGAISNQPQHF. The CDR3, as DNA: TGTGCCAGCAGTTCCGGGGCCATAAGCAATCAGCCCCAGCATTTT.

In this sample, this clone turned up a few times. The chain recombines TRBV5-4 with TRBJ2-5; 7 bases fit TRBD2. Germline CDR1 is SGHNT and CDR2 is YYREEE (reference sequence). The ends lost 4 bases at V and 5 bases at J; junction bases unmatched: 5. CDR3 length equals 13 residues. CDR3: CASSIPAGETQYF. The CDR3 DNA reads TGTGCCAGCAGCATCCCAGCGGGGGAGACCCAGTACTTC. Variable domain in full (rest from reference TRBV5-4 and TRBJ2-5): ETGVTQSPTHLIKTRGQQVTLRCSSQSGHNTVSWYQQALGQGPQFIFQYYREEENGRGNFPPRFSGLQFPNYSSELNVNALELDDSALYLCASSIPAGETQYFGPGTRLLVL.

This clone has just one count. The chain links TRBV7-6 to TRBJ1-4; D gene uncertain. Germline loops: CDR1 SGHVS, CDR2 FNYEAQ. With 1 base removed from V and 8 bases from J, the gap between germline ends came to 14 bases. The CDR3 is 15 amino acids. The CDR3 bases are TGTGCCAGCAGCTTAGAAGCGGATGGCGGGGAAAAACTGTTTTTT. Protein sequence: CASSLEADGGEKLFF.

The chain recombines TRBV30 with TRBJ2-5; no definite D call. The CDR3 runs to 12 residues. The germline V and J ends were trimmed by 2 bases and 2 bases, with 6 bases remaining between them. CDR1 and CDR2 from the germline V gene are GTSNPN and SVGIG (reference sequence). CDR3 protein: CAWSSMQETQYF. Here the CDR3 DNA reads TGTGCCTGGAGTAGCATGCAAGAGACCCAGTACTTC.

The CDR3 nucleotides are TGCGCCAGCAGCCAAGGCCAGGGGACCGACGAGCAGTACTTC. This translates into CASSQGQGTDEQYF. The V and J genes are TRBV4-3 and TRBJ2-7, with a possible D match to TRBD1 (6 bases). Germline CDR1 reads LGHNA; CDR2 reads YSLEER. The CDR3 spans 14 residues. V was pared by 1 base and J by 5 bases, with 12 bases between.

The chain carries TRBV5-1 and TRBJ2-1, with 9 bases aligning to TRBD2. Germline CDR1 is SGHRS and CDR2 is YFSETQ. This CDR3 has 15 residues. J lost 7 bases, V lost 7 bases, and 12 bases had no gene match. The CDR3 bases are TGCGCCAGCCCTCTCGGGCGGGGGGGGGTGAATGAGCAGTTCTTC. Encoded protein: CASPLGRGGVNEQFF.

The V gene is TRBV6-6, the J gene TRBJ1-2; 7 nucleotides align to TRBD1. Germline CDR1 is MNHNY and CDR2 is SVGAGI (reference sequence). The V and J ends lost 4 bases and 4 bases, in that order; junction bases with no gene match: 12. CDR3 length equals 16 residues. This CDR3 reads CASSSSTGERGYGYTF. The CDR3 nucleotides read TGTGCCAGCAGTTCCTCCACAGGGGAAAGAGGCTATGGCTACACCTTC.

This chain joins TRBV29-1 and TRBJ2-1; D not resolved. V lost 2 bases and J lost 0, with 8 bases in between. Germline V CDR1 and CDR2: SQVTM, ANQGSEA. CDR3 length: 14 residues. CDR3 sequence reads: CSVETESSYNEQFF. For the CDR3, the DNA is TGCAGCGTTGAAACGGAGAGCTCCTACAATGAGCAGTTCTTC.

This chain uses TRBV4-3 with TRBJ1-4, with TRBD1 identical over 10 bases. CDR1 is LGHNA, CDR2 YSLEER, per germline. The CDR3 sequence is 15 residues long. V lost 5 bases to trimming and J lost 8 bases; unmatched junction nucleotides: 8. DNA for the CDR3: TGCGCCAGCAGCACCGGGACAGGGGTTTTCGAAAAACTGTTTTTT. This sequence encodes CASSTGTGVFEKLFF.

The count of this clone is one. The gene calls are TRBV7-2 and TRBJ2-7; D unclear. CDR3 length: 16 residues. Germline CDR1 is SGHTA and CDR2 is FQGNSA. Trimming removed 2 bases from V and 0 bases from J, with 14 bases in between. CDR3 nucleotide sequence: TGTGCCAGCAGCTTAACCCCAGGAATTCCCTCCTACGAGCAGTACTTC. The encoded protein is CASSLTPGIPSYEQYF. Variable domain in full (rest from reference TRBV7-2 and TRBJ2-7): GAGVSQSPSNKVTEKGKDVELRCDPISGHTALYWYRQSLGQGLEFLIYFQGNSAPDKSGLPSDRFSAERTGGSVSTLTIQRTQQEDSAVYLCASSLTPGIPSYEQYFGPGTRLTVT.

The J gene is TRBJ1-2, the V gene TRBV27; D gene uncertain. The CDR3 is made up of 15 amino acids. CDR1 is MNHEY, CDR2 SMNVEV, per germline (reference sequence). The V end lost 2 bases, the J end lost 4 bases, and 14 bases lay between the germline ends. The CDR3 coding sequence is TGTGCCAGCAGTTTAGTCAGGAGCAATCCCTATGGCTACACCTTC. It encodes CASSLVRSNPYGYTF.

The rearrangement links TRBV6-6 to TRBJ1-2; D not resolved. The CDR3 loop spans 13 amino acids. Between the trimmed V and J ends, which lost 3 bases and 2 bases, there was a span of 7 bases. Germline V CDR1 and CDR2: MNHNY, SVGAGI (reference sequence). In DNA form, the CDR3 reads TGTGCCAGCAGTTATGCCGAAAACTATGGCTACACCTTC. This encodes CASSYAENYGYTF.

J is TRBJ1-1 and V is TRBV27; D call uncertain. Trimming stripped 6 bases from V and 1 base from J, with 6 bases between. This CDR3 spans 12 amino acids. Looked up from germline, CDR1 is MNHEY and CDR2 is SMNVEV (reference sequence). The CDR3 here is CASSFGNTEAFF. The CDR3 DNA follows: TGTGCCAGCAGCTTTGGGAACACTGAAGCTTTCTTT.

The rearrangement links TRBV23-1 to TRBJ1-1, with unresolved D. TRBV23-1 is given ORF status, its function remaining uncertain. Deletions cut 6 bases from V and 1 base from J, with 9 bases between. There are 13 residues in the CDR3. The CDR3 is CASSPHWNTEAFF. CDR3 in DNA: TGCGCCAGCAGCCCCCATTGGAACACTGAAGCTTTCTTT.

The V gene is TRBV6-5, the J gene TRBJ1-5, with 8 bases fitting TRBD1. Germline trimming cut 11 bases from V and 6 bases from J; bases unmatched to any gene: 9. CDR1 is MNHEY and CDR2 is SVGAGI in the germline V gene. There are 13 residues in the CDR3. The CDR3 coding sequence is TGTGCCGGCATACAGGGGGATTTTCAGCCCCAGCATTTT. This translates into CAGIQGDFQPQHF.

The V call is TRBV9, the J call TRBJ2-1, with 15 bases that match TRBD2. After removal of 0 bases from V and 0 bases from J, the junction contained 7 bases not matched to a gene. This CDR3 is 20 amino acids long. The V gene's germline CDR1 is SGDLS and CDR2 YYNGEE. CDR3 in DNA: TGTGCCAGCAGCGTAGCTCTCGGGACTAGCGGGGGGCCCTCCTACAATGAGCAGTTCTTC. Protein product: CASSVALGTSGGPSYNEQFF. The whole variable domain, filled in from reference TRBV9 and TRBJ2-1, reads DSGVTQTPKHLITATGQRVTLRCSPRSGDLSVYWYQQSLDQGLQFLIQYYNGEERAKGNILERFSAQQFPDLHSELNLSSLELGDSALYFCASSVALGTSGGPSYNEQFFGPGTRLTVL.

The CDR3 loop is CASSERTASYNSPLHF. The CDR3 DNA reads as TGTGCCAGCAGTGAACGGACAGCCTCCTATAATTCACCCCTCCACTTT. The gene calls are TRBV2 and TRBJ1-6; D is perhaps TRBD1 (6 bases). CDR3 length equals 16 residues. Germline lookup yields CDR1 SNHLY and CDR2 FYNNEI. V lost 2 bases, J lost 0 bases, and 8 bases lay in between.

The chain joins TRBV30 to TRBJ2-7, with D tentatively TRBD1 or TRBD2 (5 bases each). Between the trimmed V and J ends, which lost 2 bases and 3 bases, there was a span of 14 bases. CDR1 and CDR2 (germline): GTSNPN, SVGIG (reference sequence). The CDR3 runs to 14 residues. CDR3 protein: CAWSLGRTNYEQYF. Here the CDR3 DNA reads TGTGCCTGGAGTCTGGGACGGACGAACTACGAGCAGTACTTC.

V usage is TRBV30 and J usage is TRBJ1-3; no definite D call. This CDR3 region has 13 residues. V dropped 3 bases and J dropped 4 bases, with 10 bases sitting between them. Germline-derived CDR1 and CDR2 are GTSNPN and SVGIG (reference sequence). CDR3 coding DNA: TGTGCCTGGAGCGCTGGAGAAGGAAACACCATATATTTT. It codes for CAWSAGEGNTIYF.

This sequence joins TRBV5-6 and TRBJ1-5, with D perhaps matching TRBD1 (6 bases). CDR3 length equals 16 residues. CDR1 is SGHDT, CDR2 YYEEEE, per germline. Trimming pared 6 bases from V and 0 bases from J, leaving 16 bases between. This CDR3 is CASTSGGGHSNQPQHF. The CDR3 nucleotides are TGTGCCAGCACCTCAGGAGGGGGGCATAGCAATCAGCCCCAGCATTTT.

The chain has TRBV19 and TRBJ1-5; 7 bases align to TRBD1. Trimming took 5 bases from V and 6 from J; bases not matched to a gene: 10. Germline CDR1 LNHDA, CDR2 SQIVND (reference sequence). The CDR3 has 15 residues. CDR3 DNA sequence: TGTGCCAGTAGTTTCGGCGGACAGGAGTTTCAGCCCCAGCATTTT. Translating it yields CASSFGGQEFQPQHF. The variable domain in full, completed from reference TRBV19 and TRBJ1-5, reads DGGITQSPKYLFRKEGQNVTLSCEQNLNHDAMYWYRQDPGQGLRLIYYSQIVNDFQKGDIAEGYSVSREKKESFPLTVTSAQKNPTAFYLCASSFGGQEFQPQHFGDGTRLSIL.

The chain is built from TRBV28 and TRBJ1-2, with 7 bases lining up with TRBD1. The CDR3 runs 18 residues. Unmatched junction bases numbered 18, after V lost 8 bases and J lost 0 bases. From germline, CDR1 is MDHEN and CDR2 SYDVKM. CDR3 amino acids: CASSHQEGGPFPNYGYTF. CDR3 DNA sequence: TGTGCCAGCTCTCACCAGGAAGGGGGCCCTTTCCCTAACTATGGCTACACCTTC.

CDR3 in DNA: TGTGCCAGCAGCTTAGGAGGGATCTCGAGCGGGGAGCTGTTTTTT. Translated, it gives CASSLGGISSGELFF. The genes are TRBV5-4 and TRBJ2-2, with a possible D match to TRBD2 (6 bases). Germline-derived CDR1 and CDR2 are SGHNT and YYREEE (reference sequence). The CDR3 consists of 15 residues. Trimming stripped 2 bases from V and 7 bases from J, with 15 bases between. Complete variable domain (other parts from reference TRBV5-4 and TRBJ2-2): ETGVTQSPTHLIKTRGQQVTLRCSSQSGHNTVSWYQQALGQGPQFIFQYYREEENGRGNFPPRFSGLQFPNYSSELNVNALELDDSALYLCASSLGGISSGELFFGEGSRLTVL.